These 9 T cell receptor beta chains share one sample of origin, sequenced in a study of T cells after yellow fever vaccination. Via MiXCR, TCRdb re-called the 5' RACE reads, giving one row per CDR3 protein. The profile covers some 340,000 distinct CDR3 sequences, with approximately 12% appearing a single time and about 3% taken by the ten largest. The sample in question was CD4+ T cells sorted from PBMCs, obtained 45 days after the yellow fever booster vaccination. The receptor source for this set is a man younger than 35 who received the YFV17D yellow fever vaccine.

The gene calls are TRBV11-3 and TRBJ2-2; the D gene could be TRBD1 or TRBD2 (5 bases each). The CDR3 has 15 amino acids. V gave up 1 base and J gave up 7 bases, with 13 bases separating them. Looked up from germline, CDR1 is SGHNT and CDR2 is YENEEA. The CDR3 sequence is CASSLGGTGGGELFF. The CDR3 DNA reads as TGTGCCAGCAGCTTAGGTGGGACCGGCGGCGGGGAGCTGTTTTTT. Looking up the rest from reference TRBV11-3 and TRBJ2-2 gives the full variable domain: EAGVVQSPRYKIIEKKQPVAFWCNPISGHNTLYWYLQNLGQGPELLIRYENEEAVDDSQLPKDRFSAERLKGVDSTLKIQPAELGDSAVYLCASSLGGTGGGELFFGEGSRLTVL.

The chain carries TRBV7-2 and TRBJ2-3; D is possibly TRBD1 (6 bases). V gave up 4 bases and J gave up 3 bases, with 11 bases separating them. The CDR3 sequence is 14 residues long. Germline CDR1 and CDR2: SGHTA and FQGNSA. The CDR3 sequence is CASSSRQETDTQYF. The CDR3, as DNA: TGTGCCAGCAGCTCACGACAGGAAACAGATACGCAGTATTTT.

The chain combines TRBV5-1 with TRBJ2-5; D gene unclear. V was clipped by 0 bases and J by 5 bases, with 14 bases between them. The CDR3 covers 15 residues. Germline V gene data show CDR1 as SGHRS and CDR2 as YFSETQ. CDR3 loop: CASSLAFGRHETQYF. CDR3 bases: TGCGCCAGCAGCTTGGCCTTTGGGCGGCATGAGACCCAGTACTTC.

The J gene is TRBJ2-2, the V gene TRBV2, with 11 nucleotides matching TRBD2. The V gene's germline CDR1 is SNHLY and CDR2 FYNNEI. Losses at the gene ends were 11 bases for V and 5 bases for J; bases not matched to a gene: 13. This CDR3 comprises 16 residues. The DNA for the CDR3 is TGTGCCTCATTACGTGGGCTAGCGGGGGGAACCGGGGAGCTGTTTTTT. Translated: CASLRGLAGGTGELFF.

This clonotype was picked up many times. The rearrangement links TRBV5-1 to TRBJ2-4, with TRBD2 matching 7 bases. The length of the CDR3 is 14 residues. CDR1 and CDR2 from the germline V gene are SGHRS and YFSETQ. Trimming cost V 0 bases and J 7 bases; bases outside gene matches: 4. This CDR3 is CASSLDAGENIQYF. For the CDR3, the DNA is TGCGCCAGCAGCTTGGATGCGGGGGAGAACATTCAGTACTTC.

This clonotype turned up a few times. The chain uses TRBV6-5 and TRBJ1-6, with D perhaps matching TRBD1 (6 bases). Germline assignment: CDR1 MNHEY and CDR2 SVGAGI. The length of the CDR3 is 17 residues. Deletions cut 3 bases from V and 3 bases from J, with 15 bases between. DNA for the CDR3: TGTGCCAGCAGTTATTCGCCTACAGGGTACTATAATTCACCCCTCCACTTT. Translation gives CASSYSPTGYYNSPLHF.

This chain uses TRBV20-1 with TRBJ2-5; tentatively, D is TRBD1 (5 bases). V was trimmed by 1 base and J by 4 bases, leaving 16 bases between them. From germline, CDR1 is DFQATT and CDR2 SNEGSKA (reference sequence). The CDR3 has 15 amino acids. CDR3 amino acids: CSARAPSRVSETQYF. For the CDR3, the DNA is TGCAGTGCTAGAGCCCCCTCCAGGGTATCAGAGACCCAGTACTTC.

The table lists this clonotype with a few counts. The chain carries TRBV7-2 and TRBJ2-1; no clear D gene. This CDR3 spans 13 amino acids. V was pared by 8 bases and J by 6 bases, with 14 bases between. Per the germline V gene, CDR1 is SGHTA and CDR2 is FQGNSA. CDR3 bases: TGTGCCAGCGCGCGGCTTCCGGGCAATGAGCAGTTCTTC. Translation gives CASARLPGNEQFF.

The chain links TRBV29-1 to TRBJ2-5; TRBD2 aligns across 8 bases. The ends lost 3 bases at V and 6 bases at J; junction bases unmatched: 6. CDR1 and CDR2 from the germline V gene are SQVTM and ANQGSEA. CDR3 size: 13 residues. The CDR3 loop is CSVELAGLKTQYF. DNA of the CDR3: TGCAGCGTTGAGCTAGCGGGTTTGAAGACCCAGTACTTC.